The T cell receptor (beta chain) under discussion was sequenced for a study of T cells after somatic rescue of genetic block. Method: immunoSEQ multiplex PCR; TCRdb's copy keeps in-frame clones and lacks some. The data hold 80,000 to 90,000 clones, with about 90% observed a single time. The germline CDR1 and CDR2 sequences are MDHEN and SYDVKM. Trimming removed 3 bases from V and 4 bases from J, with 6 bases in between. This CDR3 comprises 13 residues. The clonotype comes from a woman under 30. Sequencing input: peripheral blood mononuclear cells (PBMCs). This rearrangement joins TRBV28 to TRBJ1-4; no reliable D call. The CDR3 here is CASSLEGNEKLFF. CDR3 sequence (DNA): TGTGCCAGCAGTTTGGAGGGTAATGAAAAACTGTTTTTT. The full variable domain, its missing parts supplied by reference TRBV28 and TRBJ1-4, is DVKVTQSSRYLVKRTGEKVFLECVQDMDHENMFWYRQDPGLGLRLIYFSYDVKMKEKGDIPEGYSVSREKKERFSLILESASTNQTSMYLCASSLEGNEKLFFGSGTQLSVL.